The 23 T cell receptor beta chains in this list originate from one sample, sequenced in a study of cytomegalovirus exposure and HLA in healthy donors. The PCR had 60 Vbeta and 13 Jbeta primers. Produced via immunoSEQ multiplex PCR; TCRdb's table is partial and in-frame only. The table shows 100,000 to 120,000 clones, with about 70% occurring only once. The sequenced sample consisted of PBMCs. The receptors were gathered from a man aged 30 to 45 in good health and CMV-seronegative.

This clone was seen a handful of times. The chain is built from TRBV6-1 and TRBJ2-3; 12 bases match TRBD2. Trimming took 10 bases from V and 7 from J; bases not matched to a gene: 9. Germline V gene lookup returns CDR1 MNHNS and CDR2 SASEGT. The CDR3 has 14 residues. CDR3 sequence (DNA): TGTGCCACCGAACTAGCGGGAGGAGGAAATACGCAGTATTTT. This translates into CATELAGGGNTQYF.

V is TRBV5-4 and J is TRBJ2-3; TRBD2 agrees at 12 bases. The CDR3 covers 18 residues. The V gene's germline CDR1 is SGHNT and CDR2 YYREEE (reference sequence). V dropped 4 bases and J dropped 0; count of bases not matched to a gene: 9. CDR3 in DNA: TGTGCCAGCAGCGCCGACCGACTAGCGGGAGTAAGCACAGATACGCAGTATTTT. Its translation is CASSADRLAGVSTDTQYF. The full variable domain, its missing parts supplied by reference TRBV5-4 and TRBJ2-3, is ETGVTQSPTHLIKTRGQQVTLRCSSQSGHNTVSWYQQALGQGPQFIFQYYREEENGRGNFPPRFSGLQFPNYSSELNVNALELDDSALYLCASSADRLAGVSTDTQYFGPGTRLTVL.

The chain is built from TRBV7-9 and TRBJ2-1; perhaps TRBD1 as D (5 bases). V shed 1 base and J shed 9 bases, with 10 bases lying between them. CDR3 length: 13 amino acids. Germline CDR1 is SEHNR and CDR2 is FQNEAQ (reference sequence). CDR3 coding DNA: TGTGCCAGCAGCTTAGAAGGGGCTAGTGAGCAGTTCTTC. This encodes CASSLEGASEQFF.

Only a few counts were recorded for this clone. The sample holds other DNA sequences that translate to the same CDR3. V and J are TRBV2 and TRBJ2-7, with 10 nucleotides matching TRBD2. The CDR3 is made up of 15 amino acids. J was trimmed by 2 bases and V by 3 bases; bases with no gene match: 4. CDR1 and CDR2 (germline): SNHLY, FYNNEI. This CDR3 reads CASSEGTSETYEQYF. CDR3 nucleotide sequence: TGTGCCAGCAGTGAGGGGACTAGCGAGACCTACGAGCAGTACTTC. Variable domain in full (rest from reference TRBV2 and TRBJ2-7): EPEVTQTPSHQVTQMGQEVILRCVPISNHLYFYWYRQILGQKVEFLVSFYNNEISEKSEIFDDQFSVERPDGSNFTLKIRSTKLEDSAMYFCASSEGTSETYEQYFGPGTRLTVT.

The V and J genes are TRBV7-8 and TRBJ2-7; 8 positions match TRBD1. Germline CDR1 SGHVS, CDR2 FQNEAQ. The CDR3 runs 15 residues. Losses at the gene ends were 3 bases for V and 3 bases for J; bases not matched to a gene: 7. For the CDR3, the DNA is TGTGCCAGCAGCTTCCCCGGACAGGGAGACTACGAGCAGTACTTC. Its translation: CASSFPGQGDYEQYF.

The chain carries TRBV2 and TRBJ2-1, with 8 bases fitting TRBD2. Germline CDR1 is SNHLY and CDR2 is FYNNEI. The CDR3 contains 14 residues. V dropped 4 bases and J dropped 8; count of bases not matched to a gene: 7. In DNA form, the CDR3 reads TGTGCCAGCAGTGGGGAACGGGAGGGCTATGAGCAGTTCTTC. Protein product: CASSGEREGYEQFF.

The chain carries TRBV11-3 and TRBJ1-1, with D perhaps TRBD1 (5 bases). V lost 3 bases, J lost 4 bases, and 12 bases lay in between. CDR3 length: 14 residues. Germline CDR1 SGHNT, CDR2 YENEEA. CDR3 coding DNA: TGTGCCAGCAGCTTCGACGGGGGTAGCACTGAAGCTTTCTTT. Amino acids: CASSFDGGSTEAFF. Variable domain in full (rest from reference TRBV11-3 and TRBJ1-1): EAGVVQSPRYKIIEKKQPVAFWCNPISGHNTLYWYLQNLGQGPELLIRYENEEAVDDSQLPKDRFSAERLKGVDSTLKIQPAELGDSAVYLCASSFDGGSTEAFFGQGTRLTVV.

V and J are TRBV7-3 and TRBJ2-5; 7 bases match TRBD1. CDR3 length: 14 amino acids. The J segment lost 3 bases and the V segment lost 5 bases, leaving 6 bases of the junction unmatched. CDR1 and CDR2 from the germline V gene are SGHTA and FQGTGA. Written as DNA, the CDR3 is TGTGCCAGCAGCCCGACAGGGTCAGAAGAGACCCAGTACTTC. Its protein product is CASSPTGSEETQYF.

The count of this clone is one. The chain employs TRBV30 and TRBJ1-1; D remains unclear. The CDR3 spans 13 residues. V gave up 4 bases and J gave up 1 base, with 10 bases separating them. Germline V gene sequence: CDR1 GTSNPN, CDR2 SVGIG (reference sequence). CDR3 nucleotide sequence: TGTGCCTGGACCCCACAGCCGAACACTGAAGCTTTCTTT. Its protein is CAWTPQPNTEAFF. The full variable domain, with the rest looked up from reference TRBV30 and TRBJ1-1, is SQTIHQWPATLVQPVGSPLSLECTVEGTSNPNLYWYRQAAGRGLQLLFYSVGIGQISSEVPQNLSASRPQDRQFILSSKKLLLSDSGFYLCAWTPQPNTEAFFGQGTRLTVV.

The V and J genes are TRBV5-6 and TRBJ2-1; 9 bases are a match to TRBD1. V dropped 4 bases and J dropped 3; count of bases not matched to a gene: 5. Looked up from germline, CDR1 is SGHDT and CDR2 is YYEEEE. This CDR3 spans 15 amino acids. The CDR3: CASSAGTGIYNEQFF. The CDR3 DNA follows: TGTGCCAGCAGCGCTGGGACAGGGATCTACAATGAGCAGTTCTTC.

This clone was observed a handful of times. The CDR3: CASSLGGANGYTF. CDR3 coding DNA: TGTGCCAGCAGCTTGGGGGGCGCGAATGGCTACACCTTC. The chain has TRBV5-6 and TRBJ1-2; a possible D gene is TRBD1 (5 bases). The CDR3 has 13 amino acids. Germline CDR1 reads SGHDT; CDR2 reads YYEEEE. V was shortened by 0 bases and J by 6 bases, with 9 bases between the two germline ends.

In regard to this clone: One end of the junction is discordant with germline, which a read error may explain. V is TRBV7-8 and J is TRBJ2-2; TRBD2 is a possible D gene (6 bases). The germline V gene has CDR1 SGHVS and CDR2 FQNEAQ. The CDR3 is 15 residues long. This chain's CDR3 is CASSLGHTNTGGLFF. CDR3 DNA: TGTGCCAGCAGCTTAGGGCACACGAACACCGGGGGGCTGTTTTTT.

The genes are TRBV25-1 and TRBJ1-1, with TRBD1 as a possible D gene (5 bases). V lost 6 bases, J lost 0 bases, and 8 bases lay in between. The CDR3 has 13 amino acids. The germline gives CDR1 MGHDK, CDR2 SYGVNS. The CDR3 nucleotides are TGTGCCAGCAGCCTGGACATGAACACTGAAGCTTTCTTT. As protein: CASSLDMNTEAFF.

The chain carries TRBV4-3 and TRBJ1-2, with a tentative D call TRBD1 (5 bases). CDR3 length: 15 amino acids. Germline-derived CDR1 and CDR2 are LGHNA and YSLEER. The V and J ends lost 4 bases and 7 bases respectively, with 19 bases between them. The DNA for the CDR3 is TGCGCCAGCAGCCTTTACCGGGGGTTAGCGGGTGGCTACACCTTC. Encoded protein: CASSLYRGLAGGYTF.

The gene calls are TRBV6-6 and TRBJ2-1; TRBD1 might be the D (6 bases). Germline CDR1 and CDR2: MNHNY and SVGAGI (reference sequence). This CDR3 region has 13 residues. The V end was cut by 7 bases, the J end by 6 bases, with 13 bases between. The CDR3 bases are TGTGCCAGCACCAGAAGGGGGACCAATGAGCAGTTCTTC. This codes for CASTRRGTNEQFF.

For the CDR3, the DNA is TGCGCCAGCAGCTTAGCGGGAGGTAAAAGCAACGAGCAGTACTTC. This sequence encodes CASSLAGGKSNEQYF. This chain connects TRBV5-1 to TRBJ2-7, with TRBD2 matching over 9 bases. CDR3 size: 15 residues. V was pared by 2 bases and J by 5 bases, with 8 bases of the junction left unmatched. The germline gives CDR1 SGHRS, CDR2 YFSETQ.

The chain links TRBV6-5 to TRBJ2-1, with TRBD1 matching 11 bases. CDR3 length: 15 residues. V dropped 2 bases and J dropped 8; count of bases not matched to a gene: 5. Germline V gene lookup returns CDR1 MNHEY and CDR2 SVGAGI. Written as DNA, the CDR3 is TGTGCCAGCAGTTACCGGACAGGGGGCTTTGATGAGCAGTTCTTC. As protein: CASSYRTGGFDEQFF.

The V and J genes are TRBV29-1 and TRBJ1-1; TRBD1 matches at 9 bases. Germline V lookup: CDR1 SQVTM, CDR2 ANQGSEA. This CDR3 has 14 residues. J gave up 6 bases and V 2 bases, and 7 bases lay outside the gene matches. CDR3 in DNA: TGCAGCGTTGAATGGGGGGGACAGGGCTCTGAAGCTTTCTTT. Translating it yields CSVEWGGQGSEAFF. The full variable domain, rest sourced from reference TRBV29-1 and TRBJ1-1, is SAVISQKPSRDICQRGTSLTIQCQVDSQVTMMFWYRQQPGQSLTLIATANQGSEATYESGFVIDKFPISRPNLTFSTLTVSNMSPEDSSIYLCSVEWGGQGSEAFFGQGTRLTVV.

As to this clone: Other DNA sequences from this sample encode an identical CDR3 as well. The rearrangement links TRBV5-1 to TRBJ1-2; D not resolved. The CDR3 is made up of 14 amino acids. Germline V CDR1 and CDR2: SGHRS, YFSETQ. Trimming removed 0 bases at V and 2 bases at J, with 8 bases between. Here the CDR3 DNA reads TGCGCCAGCAGCTTGGACACCCCAAACTATGGCTACACCTTC. Its protein product is CASSLDTPNYGYTF.

V and J are TRBV13 and TRBJ2-1, with 8 bases lining up with TRBD1. Germline lookup yields CDR1 PRHDT and CDR2 FYEKMQ (reference sequence). Germline trimming cut 5 bases from V and 8 bases from J; bases unmatched to any gene: 11. This CDR3 is 15 amino acids long. In DNA, the CDR3 is TGTGCCAGCAGCATCCGACAGGGGATCGGTGATGAGCAGTTCTTC. It encodes CASSIRQGIGDEQFF.

This clone was detected only once. The V call is TRBV5-6, the J call TRBJ2-6; 8 nucleotides line up with TRBD1. The CDR3 is 15 amino acids. Germline loops: CDR1 SGHDT, CDR2 YYEEEE. The J segment lost 3 bases and the V segment lost 2 bases, leaving 1 base of the junction unmatched. CDR3 residues: CASSFRGHGANVLTF. The CDR3 nucleotides are TGTGCCAGCAGCTTCAGGGGGCATGGGGCCAACGTCCTGACTTTC.

This chain connects TRBV4-2 to TRBJ1-4; TRBD1 is a possible D gene (6 bases). CDR1 is LGHNA, CDR2 YNFKEQ, per germline. This CDR3 has 16 amino acids. Trimming stripped 1 base from V and 5 bases from J, with 14 bases between. CDR3 amino acids: CASSQGVQGSNEKLFF. CDR3 DNA sequence: TGTGCCAGCAGCCAAGGGGTGCAGGGGTCCAATGAAAAACTGTTTTTT.

This chain joins TRBV7-2 and TRBJ2-1; perhaps TRBD2 as D (6 bases). CDR1 and CDR2 (germline): SGHTA, FQGNSA. The length of the CDR3 is 14 residues. The V and J ends lost 1 base and 7 bases respectively, with 11 bases between them. The CDR3 spells CASSLGGMRNEQFF. The DNA of the CDR3 is TGTGCCAGCAGCTTAGGCGGGATGCGGAATGAGCAGTTCTTC.